Shown below are 9 T cell receptor beta chains from a single sample sequenced in a study of blood T cell repertoires in COVID-19. TCRdb keeps only in-frame clones here, not all; method: immunoSEQ multiplex PCR. Seen here are roughly 120,000 clones, roughly 80% observed once, and the top ten hold about 2.5%. The sample consisted of peripheral blood. Receptors were obtained from a man aged 50 to 60 with acute or convalescent COVID-19.

A few counts support this clone. This chain uses TRBV19 with TRBJ2-1; perhaps TRBD2 as D (6 bases). V lost 3 bases to trimming and J lost 7 bases, with 13 bases between them. Germline V gene sequence: CDR1 LNHDA, CDR2 SQIVND (reference sequence). The CDR3 is 14 amino acids. DNA of the CDR3: TGTGCCAGTAGTATGACCAATCGGGGGAATGAGCAGTTCTTC. It specifies CASSMTNRGNEQFF. Full variable domain (remainder filled in from reference TRBV19 and TRBJ2-1): DGGITQSPKYLFRKEGQNVTLSCEQNLNHDAMYWYRQDPGQGLRLIYYSQIVNDFQKGDIAEGYSVSREKKESFPLTVTSAQKNPTAFYLCASSMTNRGNEQFFGPGTRLTVL.

CDR3 sequence: CASTTWGTNTEAFF. The CDR3 region has the DNA TGTGCCAGTACCACATGGGGGACAAACACTGAAGCTTTCTTT. The chain uses TRBV19 and TRBJ1-1; a weak D match, TRBD1 (6 bases). Trimming took 7 bases from V and 2 from J, leaving 14 bases between them. CDR1 LNHDA and CDR2 SQIVND come from the germline V gene (reference sequence). This CDR3 comprises 14 residues. The full variable domain, in which reference TRBV19 and TRBJ1-1 provide the parts outside the CDR3, is DGGITQSPKYLFRKEGQNVTLSCEQNLNHDAMYWYRQDPGQGLRLIYYSQIVNDFQKGDIAEGYSVSREKKESFPLTVTSAQKNPTAFYLCASTTWGTNTEAFFGQGTRLTVV.

This clone appeared once. V and J are TRBV27 and TRBJ2-1; 7 bases agree with TRBD2. Per germline, CDR1 MNHEY and CDR2 SMNVEV (reference sequence). CDR3 length: 16 amino acids. The trim removed 2 bases at V and 1 base at J, leaving 5 bases unmatched. The CDR3 loop is CASSLTSGESYNEQFF. CDR3 coding DNA: TGTGCCAGCAGTTTAACCAGCGGGGAATCCTACAATGAGCAGTTCTTC.

The chain uses TRBV7-9 and TRBJ1-3; D unclear. The V gene's germline CDR1 is SEHNR and CDR2 FQNEAQ (reference sequence). CDR3 length: 11 residues. The V end was cut by 8 bases, the J end by 4 bases, with 6 bases between. CDR3 DNA sequence: TGTGCCAGCGGGGAGGGAAACACCATATATTTT. Translated, it gives CASGEGNTIYF.

This chain connects TRBV5-4 to TRBJ2-5; 9 bases are a match to TRBD2. J was trimmed by 2 bases and V by 6 bases; bases with no gene match: 8. CDR3 length: 15 residues. Looked up from germline, CDR1 is SGHNT and CDR2 is YYREEE (reference sequence). The CDR3 region has the DNA TGTGCCAGCAACTATAGAGCGGGAGGACAAGAGACCCAGTACTTC. Its translation is CASNYRAGGQETQYF.

CDR3 protein: CAHVGGNTDTQYF. CDR3 nucleotides: TGTGCCCACGTCGGGGGTAATACAGATACGCAGTATTTT. The chain employs TRBV28 and TRBJ2-3, with D perhaps matching TRBD2 (6 bases). V gave up 11 bases and J gave up 3 bases, with 15 bases separating them. The CDR3 runs 13 residues. CDR1 is MDHEN, CDR2 SYDVKM, per germline.

The sample holds a few counts of this clone. V gene TRBV19 combines with J gene TRBJ1-5, with 7 positions matching TRBD1. Germline V CDR1 and CDR2: LNHDA, SQIVND (reference sequence). The V segment lost 7 bases and the J segment 0 bases; nucleotides outside the gene matches: 9. The CDR3 has 16 residues. The DNA for the CDR3 is TGTGCCAGTACCCTCGGGACAGACTATAGCAATCAGCCCCAGCATTTT. Translation gives CASTLGTDYSNQPQHF.

This clone appeared many times. This chain uses TRBV6-1 with TRBJ1-1, with TRBD1 as a possible D gene (6 bases). Germline V gene sequence: CDR1 MNHNS, CDR2 SASEGT. With 2 bases removed from V and 6 bases from J, the gap between germline ends came to 16 bases. The CDR3 is 15 residues long. The CDR3 DNA is TGTGCCAGCAGTGAATCACAGGGTCTTTTCCCTGAAGCTTTCTTT. Amino acids: CASSESQGLFPEAFF.

This chain links TRBV19 with TRBJ2-7, with D tentatively TRBD1 (6 bases). The CDR3 covers 14 residues. V gave up 4 bases and J gave up 3 bases, with 13 bases separating them. CDR1 and CDR2 from the germline V gene are LNHDA and SQIVND (reference sequence). The CDR3 loop reads CASSSTGTNYEQYF. Here the CDR3 DNA reads TGTGCCAGTAGTAGTACCGGGACAAACTACGAGCAGTACTTC. Full variable domain (missing parts from reference TRBV19 and TRBJ2-7): DGGITQSPKYLFRKEGQNVTLSCEQNLNHDAMYWYRQDPGQGLRLIYYSQIVNDFQKGDIAEGYSVSREKKESFPLTVTSAQKNPTAFYLCASSSTGTNYEQYFGPGTRLTVT.